This T cell receptor (beta chain) was captured in a study of cytomegalovirus exposure and HLA in healthy donors. The PCR was carried out with 60 Vbeta primers and 13 Jbeta primers. Libraries were prepared by immunoSEQ multiplex PCR; TCRdb keeps only in-frame clonotypes and omits some of them. The sample lists under 300,000 clones; roughly 89% were seen once. As concerns this clone: Its matching antigen is unknown.

Germline loops: CDR1 KGHSH, CDR2 LQKENI. The CDR3 sequence is 12 residues long. Trimming pared 3 bases from V and 12 bases from J, leaving 12 bases between. Study findings and constraints: In a later analysis, productive TCRs from donors in an Asian-associated ancestry cluster reportedly carried fewer N-insertions than the cohort mean. Investigators reported 164 TCR beta chains as tied to cytomegalovirus.

This TCR came from a man in his forties in good health and CMV-seropositive. Sequences were obtained from PBMCs. The chain couples TRBV18 to TRBJ2-1; possibly TRBD1 for D (5 bases). CDR3: CASSPFQGGQFF. In nucleotides, the CDR3 is TGTGCCAGCTCACCTTTTCAGGGTGGGCAGTTCTTC.